This TCR beta chain originates from a study of early T cells in non-severe SARS-CoV-2 infection. In TCRdb, the 5' RACE reads were re-called with MiXCR into one record per CDR3 protein. The top ten hold around 3.4% of the sample, which has around 68,000 distinct CDR3 sequences, more than 5.5% seen once. This clonotype was observed at least ten times. This receptor was identified in an adult who was a healthcare worker with PCR-confirmed SARS-CoV-2 infection or an uninfected control (not recorded which). The sample in question was whole blood, obtained at baseline.

The CDR3 DNA is TGTGCCAGCAGTTACTGGGGGGAGGGTGAAAAACTGTTTTTT. Residues: CASSYWGEGEKLFF. The chain links TRBV6-6 to TRBJ1-4; possibly TRBD1 for D (5 bases). Germline V gene lookup returns CDR1 MNHNY and CDR2 SVGAGI (reference sequence). V lost 1 base and J 7 bases, leaving 10 bases between the germline ends. The CDR3 spans 14 residues.